The present T cell receptor (beta chain) was sequenced within a study of blood T cells in healthy people across ages. Sample-barcoded 5' priming and a J-beta primer mix drove a second PCR of 7 to 11 cycles. In TCRdb, the 5' RACE reads were re-called with MiXCR into one record per CDR3 protein. Of hundreds of thousands of distinct CDR3 sequences listed, around 49% are singletons. Study-wide results and limits: Unsorted PBMCs blocked a conclusive comparison of naive and antigen-experienced cells.

CDR1 is SQVTM, CDR2 ANQGSEA, per germline. Trimming removed 7 bases from V and 3 bases from J, with 10 bases in between. CDR3 size: 12 residues. Concerning this clonotype: Its target is not known.

V usage is TRBV29-1 and J usage is TRBJ2-1; D may be TRBD1 (5 bases). The TCR was taken from a woman in her sixties in good health. The sample was blood. This CDR3 reads CSAEQVYNEQFF. CDR3 coding DNA: TGCAGCGCGGAACAGGTCTACAATGAGCAGTTCTTC.